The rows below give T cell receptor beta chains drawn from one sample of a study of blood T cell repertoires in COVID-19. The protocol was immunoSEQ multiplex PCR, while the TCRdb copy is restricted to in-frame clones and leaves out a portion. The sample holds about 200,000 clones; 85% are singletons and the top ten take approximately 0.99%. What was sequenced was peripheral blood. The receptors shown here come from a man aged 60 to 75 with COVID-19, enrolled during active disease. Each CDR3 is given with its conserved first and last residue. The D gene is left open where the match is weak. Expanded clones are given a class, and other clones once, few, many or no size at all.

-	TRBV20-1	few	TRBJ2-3	CSASFREPSTDTQYF	TGCAGTGCTAGTTTCCGGGAGCCTAGCACAGATACGCAGTATTTT
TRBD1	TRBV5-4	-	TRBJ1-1	CASSSGTGENTEAFF	TGTGCCAGCAGCTCCGGGACAGGGGAGAACACTGAAGCTTTCTTT
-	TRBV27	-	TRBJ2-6	CASSLIRGPTSGANVLTF	TGTGCCAGCAGTTTAATCAGGGGCCCCACCTCTGGGGCCAACGTCCTGACTTTC
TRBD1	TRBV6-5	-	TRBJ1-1	CASSYSTRGLAFF	TGTGCCAGCAGTTACTCGACCAGGGGGCTGGCTTTCTTT
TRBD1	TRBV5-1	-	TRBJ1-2	CASSPQQGFGNGYTF	TGCGCCAGCAGCCCACAACAGGGGTTCGGGAATGGCTACACCTTC
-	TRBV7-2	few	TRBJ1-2	CASSLGLAPRGYTF	TGTGCCAGCAGCTTAGGATTAGCCCCCCGGGGCTACACCTTC
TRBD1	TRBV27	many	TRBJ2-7	CASSSNRGQRNEQYF	TGTGCCAGCAGTTCCAACAGGGGGCAACGGAACGAGCAGTACTTC
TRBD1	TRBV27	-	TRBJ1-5	CASSPGQGINQPQHF	TGTGCCAGCAGCCCGGGACAGGGAATTAATCAGCCCCAGCATTTT
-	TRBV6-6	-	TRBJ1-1	CASRRQNTEAFF	TGTGCCAGCAGGAGACAGAACACTGAAGCTTTCTTT
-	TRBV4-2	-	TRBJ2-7	CASSQDRTAYEQYF	TGTGCCAGCAGCCAAGATCGCACGGCCTACGAGCAGTACTTC
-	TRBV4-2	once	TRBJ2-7	CASSQPGEYEQYF	TGTGCCAGCAGCCAACCGGGGGAGTACGAGCAGTACTTC
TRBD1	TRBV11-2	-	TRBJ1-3	CASSASGGPGNTIYF	TGTGCCAGCAGCGCCTCAGGGGGCCCTGGAAACACCATATATTTT
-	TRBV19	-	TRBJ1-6	CASKKRGSAASGENSPLHF	TGTGCCAGTAAAAAAAGGGGTTCAGCCGCCTCAGGTGAAAATTCACCCCTCCACTTT
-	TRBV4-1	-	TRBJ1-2	CASSQDIARAFYGYTF	TGCGCCAGCAGCCAAGATATCGCCAGGGCTTTCTATGGCTACACCTTC
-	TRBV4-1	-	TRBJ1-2	CASSFRDSSYTF	TGCGCCAGCAGCTTCCGGGACTCCTCATACACCTTC
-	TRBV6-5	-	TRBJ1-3	CASSPGSRADTIYF	TGTGCCAGCAGCCCGGGGAGTAGGGCAGACACCATATATTTT
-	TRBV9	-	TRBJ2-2	CASSETALNTGELFF	TGTGCCAGCAGCGAGACAGCCCTGAACACCGGGGAGCTGTTTTTT
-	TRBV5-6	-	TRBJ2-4	CASSSRTIQYF	TGTGCCAGCAGCTCCAGAACAATTCAGTACTTC
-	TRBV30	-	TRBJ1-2	CAWSRHNYGYTF	TGTGCCTGGAGTCGACATAACTATGGCTACACCTTC
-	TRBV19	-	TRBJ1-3	CASALPGTGNTIYF	TGTGCCAGTGCCCTCCCAGGGACTGGAAACACCATATATTTT
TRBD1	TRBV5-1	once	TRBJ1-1	CASSWGTGMNTEAFF	TGCGCCAGCAGCTGGGGGACAGGAATGAACACTGAAGCTTTCTTT
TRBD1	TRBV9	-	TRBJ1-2	CASSVGTGLGYTF	TGTGCCAGCAGCGTAGGGACAGGGCTAGGCTACACCTTC
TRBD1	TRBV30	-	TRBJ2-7	CAWSVRTGTGTPEQYF	TGTGCCTGGAGTGTAAGGACCGGGACAGGAACCCCCGAGCAGTACTTC
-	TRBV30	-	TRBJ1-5	CAWIARQTNQPQHF	TGTGCCTGGATTGCGAGGCAGACTAATCAGCCCCAGCATTTT
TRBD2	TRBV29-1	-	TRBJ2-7	CSVTMGLAGAYEQYF	TGCAGCGTCACGATGGGACTAGCGGGCGCCTACGAGCAGTACTTC
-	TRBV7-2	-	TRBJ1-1	CASSLGDRRSTEAFF	TGTGCCAGCAGCTTGGGCGACAGGAGGTCCACTGAAGCTTTCTTT
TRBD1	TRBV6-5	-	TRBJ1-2	CASSYSLQGAGGYTF	TGTGCCAGCAGTTACTCGCTCCAGGGGGCAGGTGGCTACACCTTC
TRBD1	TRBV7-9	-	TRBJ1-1	CASSLARGLNTEAFF	TGTGCCAGCAGCTTAGCGAGGGGGCTGAACACTGAAGCTTTCTTT
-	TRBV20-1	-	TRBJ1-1	CSANKNTEAFF	TGCAGTGCCAACAAGAACACTGAAGCTTTCTTT
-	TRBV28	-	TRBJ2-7	CARRPGGITGEQYF	TGTGCCAGAAGACCGGGCGGGATAACGGGCGAGCAGTACTTC
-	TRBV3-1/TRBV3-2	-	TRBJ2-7	CASSQGQSSYEQYF	TGTGCCAGCAGCCAAGGACAGAGCTCCTACGAGCAGTACTTC
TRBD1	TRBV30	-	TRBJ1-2	CAWGQGAWGYTF	TGTGCCTGGGGACAGGGGGCTTGGGGCTACACCTTC
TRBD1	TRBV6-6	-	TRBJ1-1	CASSPGQGWSTEAFF	TGTGCCAGCAGTCCGGGACAGGGGTGGAGCACTGAAGCTTTCTTT
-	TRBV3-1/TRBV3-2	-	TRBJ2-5	CASSPRFGPIGETQYF	TGTGCCAGCAGCCCTAGATTTGGCCCGATCGGGGAGACCCAGTACTTC
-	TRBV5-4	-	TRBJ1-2	CASRTGRSNYGYTF	TGTGCCAGCAGAACTGGGCGATCTAACTATGGCTACACCTTC